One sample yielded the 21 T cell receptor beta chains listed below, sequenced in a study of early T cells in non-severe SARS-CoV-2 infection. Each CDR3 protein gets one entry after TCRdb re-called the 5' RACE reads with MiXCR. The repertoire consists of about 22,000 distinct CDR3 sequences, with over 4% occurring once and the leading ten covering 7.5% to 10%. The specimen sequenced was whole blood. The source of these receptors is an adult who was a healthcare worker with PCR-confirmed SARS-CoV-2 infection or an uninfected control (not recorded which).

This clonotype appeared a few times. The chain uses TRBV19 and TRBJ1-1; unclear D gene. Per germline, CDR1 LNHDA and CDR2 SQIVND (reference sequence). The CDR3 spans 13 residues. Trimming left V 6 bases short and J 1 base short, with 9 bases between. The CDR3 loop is CASSHPSNTEAFF. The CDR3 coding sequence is TGTGCCAGTAGCCATCCTTCGAACACTGAAGCTTTCTTT.

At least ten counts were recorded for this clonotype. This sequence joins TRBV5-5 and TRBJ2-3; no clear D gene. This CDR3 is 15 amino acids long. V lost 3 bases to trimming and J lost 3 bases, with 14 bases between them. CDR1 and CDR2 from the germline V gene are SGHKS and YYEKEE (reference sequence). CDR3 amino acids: CASSSSIIWTDTQYF. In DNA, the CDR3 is TGTGCCAGCAGCTCCTCTATCATTTGGACAGATACGCAGTATTTT. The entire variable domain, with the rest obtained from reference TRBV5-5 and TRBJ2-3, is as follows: DAGVTQSPTHLIKTRGQQVTLRCSPISGHKSVSWYQQVLGQGPQFIFQYYEKEERGRGNFPDRFSARQFPNYSSELNVNALLLGDSALYLCASSSSIIWTDTQYFGPGTRLTVL.

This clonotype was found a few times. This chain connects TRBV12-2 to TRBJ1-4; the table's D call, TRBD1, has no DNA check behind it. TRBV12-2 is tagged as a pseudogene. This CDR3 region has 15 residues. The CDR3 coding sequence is TGTGCAAGTCGCCAGGACAGGGGAGGCCATGAAAAACTGTTTTTT. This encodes CASRQDRGGHEKLFF.

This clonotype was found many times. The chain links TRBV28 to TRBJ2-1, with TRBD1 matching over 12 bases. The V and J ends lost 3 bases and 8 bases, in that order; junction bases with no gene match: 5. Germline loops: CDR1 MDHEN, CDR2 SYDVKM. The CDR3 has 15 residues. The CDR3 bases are TGTGCCAGCAGTTTTACGGGGACAGGGGGCGATGAGCAGTTCTTC. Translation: CASSFTGTGGDEQFF.

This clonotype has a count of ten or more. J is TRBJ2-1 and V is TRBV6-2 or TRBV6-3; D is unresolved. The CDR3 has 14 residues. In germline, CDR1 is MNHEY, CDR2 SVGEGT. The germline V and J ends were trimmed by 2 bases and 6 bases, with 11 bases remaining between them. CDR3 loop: CASSYVVLGNEQFF. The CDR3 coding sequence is TGTGCCAGCAGTTACGTGGTGCTGGGCAATGAGCAGTTCTTC.

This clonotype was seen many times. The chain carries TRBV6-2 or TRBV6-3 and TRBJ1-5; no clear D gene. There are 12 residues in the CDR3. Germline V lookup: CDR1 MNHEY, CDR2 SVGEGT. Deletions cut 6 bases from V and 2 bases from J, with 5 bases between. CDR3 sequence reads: CASRIGNQPQHF. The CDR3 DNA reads TGTGCCAGCAGGATAGGCAATCAGCCCCAGCATTTT.

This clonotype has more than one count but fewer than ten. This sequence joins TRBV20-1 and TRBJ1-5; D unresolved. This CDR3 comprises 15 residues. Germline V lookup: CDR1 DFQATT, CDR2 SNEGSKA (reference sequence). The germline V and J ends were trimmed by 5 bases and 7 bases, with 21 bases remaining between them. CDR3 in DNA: TGCAGTGCTTCGTTGGGCGGATCCGTCGGACAGCCCCAGCATTTT. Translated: CSASLGGSVGQPQHF.

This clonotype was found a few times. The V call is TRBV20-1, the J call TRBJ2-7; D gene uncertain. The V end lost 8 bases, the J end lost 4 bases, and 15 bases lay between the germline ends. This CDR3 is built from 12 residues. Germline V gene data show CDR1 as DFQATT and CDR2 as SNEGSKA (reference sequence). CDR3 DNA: TGCAGTATAAAGGACCGATTTTACGAGCAGTACTTC. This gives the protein CSIKDRFYEQYF.

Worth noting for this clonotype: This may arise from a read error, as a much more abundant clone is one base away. CDR3 sequence: CVSSAGQGGSTEAFF. The CDR3 DNA reads as TGCGTCAGCAGCGCCGGACAGGGAGGCAGCACTGAAGCTTTCTTT. The rearrangement links TRBV5-1 to TRBJ1-1; 8 bases fit TRBD1. CDR1 and CDR2 from the germline V gene are SGHRS and YFSETQ. There are 15 residues in the CDR3.

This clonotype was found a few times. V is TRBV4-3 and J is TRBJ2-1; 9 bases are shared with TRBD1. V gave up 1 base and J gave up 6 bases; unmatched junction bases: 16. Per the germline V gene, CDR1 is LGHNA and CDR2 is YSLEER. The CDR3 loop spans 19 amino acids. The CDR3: CASSQVFGRDRAWGNEQFF. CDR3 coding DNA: TGCGCCAGCAGCCAAGTTTTCGGCCGGGACAGGGCATGGGGCAATGAGCAGTTCTTC.

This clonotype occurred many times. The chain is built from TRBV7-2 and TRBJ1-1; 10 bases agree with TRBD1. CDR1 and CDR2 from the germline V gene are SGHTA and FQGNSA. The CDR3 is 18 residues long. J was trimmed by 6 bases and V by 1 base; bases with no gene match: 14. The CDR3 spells CASSLEVGTGVYGAEAFF. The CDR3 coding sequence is TGTGCCAGCAGCTTAGAGGTCGGGACAGGGGTTTATGGGGCTGAAGCTTTCTTT.

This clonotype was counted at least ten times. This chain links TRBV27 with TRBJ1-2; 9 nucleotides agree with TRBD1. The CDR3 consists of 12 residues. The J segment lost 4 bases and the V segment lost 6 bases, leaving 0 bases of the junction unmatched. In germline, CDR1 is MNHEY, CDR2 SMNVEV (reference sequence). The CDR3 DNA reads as TGTGCCAGCAGGACAGGGGGCTATGGCTACACCTTC. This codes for CASRTGGYGYTF.

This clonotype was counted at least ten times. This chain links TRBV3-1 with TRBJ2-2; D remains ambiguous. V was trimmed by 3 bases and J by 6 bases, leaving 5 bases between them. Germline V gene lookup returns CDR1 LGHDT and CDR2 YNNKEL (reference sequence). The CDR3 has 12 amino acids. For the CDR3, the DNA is TGTGCCAGCAGCCATCGTTCCGGGGAGCTGTTTTTT. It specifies CASSHRSGELFF.

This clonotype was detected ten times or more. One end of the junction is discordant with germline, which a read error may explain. The CDR3 loop reads CSARTAEFRF. The CDR3 DNA reads TGCAGTGCTAGGACCGCGGAGTTCCGCTTC. The V call is TRBV20-1, the J call TRBJ1-2, with D uncertain. Germline V gene sequence: CDR1 DFQATT, CDR2 SNEGSKA (reference sequence). The CDR3 runs to 10 residues.

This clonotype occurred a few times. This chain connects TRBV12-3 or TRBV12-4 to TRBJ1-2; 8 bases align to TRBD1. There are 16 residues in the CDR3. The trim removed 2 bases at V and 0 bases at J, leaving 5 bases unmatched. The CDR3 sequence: CASSLSSGGANYGYTF. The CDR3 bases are TGTGCCAGCAGTTTATCCTCAGGGGGCGCTAACTATGGCTACACCTTC.

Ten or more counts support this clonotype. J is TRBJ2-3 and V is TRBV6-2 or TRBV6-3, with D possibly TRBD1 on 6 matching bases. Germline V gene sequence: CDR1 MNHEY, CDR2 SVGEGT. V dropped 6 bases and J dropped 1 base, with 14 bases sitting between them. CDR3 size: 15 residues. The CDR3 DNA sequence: TGTGCCAGCAGCTACAGGACAGTTGGCACAGATACGCAGTATTTT. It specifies CASSYRTVGTDTQYF.

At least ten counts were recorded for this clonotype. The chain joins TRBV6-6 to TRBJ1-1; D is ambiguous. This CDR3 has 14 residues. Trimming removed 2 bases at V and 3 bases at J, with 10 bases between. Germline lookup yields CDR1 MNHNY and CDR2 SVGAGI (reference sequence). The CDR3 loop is CASSYTDGYTEAFF. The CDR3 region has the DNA TGTGCCAGCAGTTACACCGACGGCTACACTGAAGCTTTCTTT.

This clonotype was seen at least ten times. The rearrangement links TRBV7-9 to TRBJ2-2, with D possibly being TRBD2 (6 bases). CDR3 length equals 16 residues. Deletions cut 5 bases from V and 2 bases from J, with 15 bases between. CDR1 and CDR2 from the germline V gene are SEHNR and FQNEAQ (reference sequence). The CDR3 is CASSPLGGQNTGELFF. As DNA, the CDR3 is TGTGCCAGCAGCCCCCTAGGAGGGCAAAACACCGGGGAGCTGTTTTTT. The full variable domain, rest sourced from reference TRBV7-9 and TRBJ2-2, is DTGVSQNPRHKITKRGQNVTFRCDPISEHNRLYWYRQTLGQGPEFLTYFQNEAQLEKSRLLSDRFSAERPKGSFSTLEIQRTEQGDSAMYLCASSPLGGQNTGELFFGEGSRLTVL.

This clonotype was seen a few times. This CDR3 reads CSARNNPYEQYF. CDR3 nucleotides: TGCAGTGCTAGGAACAATCCCTACGAGCAGTACTTC. V is TRBV20-1 and J is TRBJ2-7, with D unresolved. Germline V CDR1 and CDR2: DFQATT, SNEGSKA (reference sequence). V was cut by 3 bases and J by 2 bases, with 8 bases left in between. CDR3 size: 12 residues.

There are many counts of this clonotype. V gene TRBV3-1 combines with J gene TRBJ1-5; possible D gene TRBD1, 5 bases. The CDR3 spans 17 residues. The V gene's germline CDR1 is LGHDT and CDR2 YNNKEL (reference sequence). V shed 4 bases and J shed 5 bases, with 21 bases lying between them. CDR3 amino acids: CASSPQRVGATHQPQHF. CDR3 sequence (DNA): TGTGCCAGCAGCCCCCAAAGGGTAGGGGCGACCCATCAGCCCCAGCATTTT.

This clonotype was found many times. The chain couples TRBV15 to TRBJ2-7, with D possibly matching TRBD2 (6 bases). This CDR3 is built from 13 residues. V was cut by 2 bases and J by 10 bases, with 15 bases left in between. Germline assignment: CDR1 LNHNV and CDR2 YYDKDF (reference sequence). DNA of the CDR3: TGTGCCACCAGCAGATCCGGACGGGGGTTTCAGTACTTC. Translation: CATSRSGRGFQYF.